This T cell receptor beta chain is from a study of T cell changes during pregnancy in multiple sclerosis (dated by TCRdb to between 2018 and 2021). Some background on the complete study: In women with multiple sclerosis, the researchers looked at how the T cell repertoire shifted as pregnancy progressed.

In regard to this clone: Its antigen specificity is not known. No base quality values were provided; no much bigger clone lies one nucleotide off.

Receptors were amplified or captured by the immunoSEQ multiplex PCR assay. TCRdb stores this immuneACCESS table with in-frame sequences only. Part of the clones is absent; in the studies checked, under half of the shortfall reflects unresolved V genes, and no reason is known for the rest. The sample has about 53,000 clones on record, nearly 95% of them singletons. The ten largest clones represent under 0.65% of the sample. The germline ends are 13 bases apart after V is trimmed by 3 bases and J by 4 bases. The CDR3 has 14 amino acids, counting the end cysteine and phenylalanine. The sequence is cut down to CDR3 DNA, 42 bases in frame from base 1. Based on the germline V gene (reference sequence), the CDR1 and CDR2 sequences are LNHDA and SQIVND.

The sequence was collected from a female donor with multiple sclerosis, enrolled in a pregnancy study. The specimen was CD4+ T cells from peripheral blood mononuclear cells, collected in the third trimester of pregnancy. This chain joins TRBV19 to TRBJ2-7; TRBD2 is perhaps the D gene, given 5 matching bases. The CDR3 region has the sequence CASSISGSRYEQYF. The nucleotide sequence is given as TGTGCCAGTAGTATCTCGGGGAGTAGGTACGAGCAGTACTTC.